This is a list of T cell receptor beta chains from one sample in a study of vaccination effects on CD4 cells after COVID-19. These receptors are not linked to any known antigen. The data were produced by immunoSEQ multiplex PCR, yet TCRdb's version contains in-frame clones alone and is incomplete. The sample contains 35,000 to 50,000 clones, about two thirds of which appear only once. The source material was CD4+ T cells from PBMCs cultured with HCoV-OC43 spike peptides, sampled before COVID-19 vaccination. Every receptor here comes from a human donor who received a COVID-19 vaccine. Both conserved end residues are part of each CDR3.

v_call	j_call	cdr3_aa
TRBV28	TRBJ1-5	CASSLSEGLGSNDQPQHF
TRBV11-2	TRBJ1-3	CASSQTGFSGNTIYF
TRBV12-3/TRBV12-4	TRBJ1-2	CASSLRAGYGYTF
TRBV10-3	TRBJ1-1	CAISLDRNTEAFF
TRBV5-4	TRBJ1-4	CASSLERQTNEKLFF
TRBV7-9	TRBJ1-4	CASSPWGRTGEKLFF
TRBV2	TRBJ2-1	CASSVQGSSYNEQFF
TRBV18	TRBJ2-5	CASSPEGETQYF
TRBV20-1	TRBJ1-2	CSAQDSPGYTF
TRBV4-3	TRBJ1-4	CASSLTGTGNEKLFF
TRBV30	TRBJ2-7	CAWSKAGEQYF
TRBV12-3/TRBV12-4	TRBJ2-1	CASSIQRAEQFF
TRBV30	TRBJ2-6	CAWRNMGPSSGANVLTF
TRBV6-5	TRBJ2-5	CASSWGEGIGETQYF
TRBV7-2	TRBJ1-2	CASSRRTGGTSESRGYTF
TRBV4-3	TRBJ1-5	CASSQDSGHLTATYQPQHF
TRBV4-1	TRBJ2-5	CASSQGAGTQYF
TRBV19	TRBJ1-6	CASSIRTVDRSSSYNSPLHF
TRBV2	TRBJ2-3	CASSAVTDTQYF
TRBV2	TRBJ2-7	CASRAGTSGSGQYF
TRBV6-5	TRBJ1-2	CASSFGTGIYGYTF
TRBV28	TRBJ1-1	CASSFKRARGTEAFF